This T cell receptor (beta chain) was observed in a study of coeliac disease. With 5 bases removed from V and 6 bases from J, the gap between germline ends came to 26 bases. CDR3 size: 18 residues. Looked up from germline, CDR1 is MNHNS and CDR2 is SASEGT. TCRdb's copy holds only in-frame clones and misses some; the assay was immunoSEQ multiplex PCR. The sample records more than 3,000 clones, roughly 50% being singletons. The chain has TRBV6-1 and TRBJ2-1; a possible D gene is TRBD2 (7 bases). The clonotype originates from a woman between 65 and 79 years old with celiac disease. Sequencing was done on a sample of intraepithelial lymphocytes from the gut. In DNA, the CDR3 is TGTGCCAGCAGTAAAGGGGGGGGTCGTTCGGTCAAGTCCAATGAGCAGTTCTTC. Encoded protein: CASSKGGGRSVKSNEQFF.